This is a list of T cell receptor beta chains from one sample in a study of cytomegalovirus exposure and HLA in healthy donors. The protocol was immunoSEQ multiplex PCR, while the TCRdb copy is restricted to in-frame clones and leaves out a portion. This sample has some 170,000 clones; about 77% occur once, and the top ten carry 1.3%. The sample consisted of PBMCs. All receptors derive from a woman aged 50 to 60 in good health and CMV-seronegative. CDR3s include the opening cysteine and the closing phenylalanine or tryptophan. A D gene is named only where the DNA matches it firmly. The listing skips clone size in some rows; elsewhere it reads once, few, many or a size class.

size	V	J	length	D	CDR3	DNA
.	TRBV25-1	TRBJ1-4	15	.	CASSDWGVGDEKLFF	TGTGCCAGCAGTGATTGGGGAGTGGGTGATGAAAAACTGTTTTTT
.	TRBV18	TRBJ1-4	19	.	CASSPPNGDKANSNEKLFF	TGTGCCAGCTCACCACCGAACGGGGACAAGGCAAACTCTAATGAAAAACTGTTTTTT
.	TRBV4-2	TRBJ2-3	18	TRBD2	CASSQEGLAGGSTDTQYF	TGTGCCAGCAGCCAAGAGGGACTAGCGGGAGGCAGCACAGATACGCAGTATTTT
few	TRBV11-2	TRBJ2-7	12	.	CASSPQGYEQYF	TGTGCCAGCAGCCCTCAGGGTTACGAGCAGTACTTC
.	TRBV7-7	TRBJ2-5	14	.	CASSLVGYQETQYF	TGTGCCAGCAGCTTAGTGGGCTACCAAGAGACCCAGTACTTC
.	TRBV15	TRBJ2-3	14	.	CATSGSGSTDTQYF	TGTGCCACCTCTGGAAGCGGTAGCACAGATACGCAGTATTTT
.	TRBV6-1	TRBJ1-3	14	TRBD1	CASNRDRAGNTIYF	TGTGCCAGCAATCGGGACAGGGCCGGAAACACCATATATTTT
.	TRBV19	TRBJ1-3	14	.	CASTLISSGNTIYF	TGTGCCAGTACCCTCATCAGCTCTGGAAACACCATATATTTT
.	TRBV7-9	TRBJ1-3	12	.	CASTSSGNTIYF	TGTGCCAGCACCTCTTCCGGAAACACCATATATTTT
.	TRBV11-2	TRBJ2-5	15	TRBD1	CASSPDRGLFETQYF	TGTGCCAGCAGCCCAGACAGGGGGCTGTTCGAGACCCAGTACTTC
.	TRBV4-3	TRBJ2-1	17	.	CASSQARVGVFVNEQFF	TGCGCCAGCAGCCAAGCCCGTGTAGGGGTGTTCGTTAATGAGCAGTTCTTC
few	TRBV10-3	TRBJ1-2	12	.	CAIRGVDYGYTF	TGTGCCATCAGGGGCGTCGACTATGGCTACACCTTC
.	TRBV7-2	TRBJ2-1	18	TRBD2	CASSSGTSGGSPYNEQFF	TGTGCCAGCAGCTCAGGGACTAGCGGGGGTAGCCCCTACAATGAGCAGTTCTTC
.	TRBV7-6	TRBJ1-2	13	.	CASSPTGNYGYTF	TGTGCCAGCAGCCCTACAGGGAACTATGGCTACACCTTC
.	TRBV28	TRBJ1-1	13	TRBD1	CASSPTGYTEAFF	TGTGCCAGCAGCCCGACAGGGTACACTGAAGCTTTCTTT
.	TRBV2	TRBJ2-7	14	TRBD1	CASRRTGTNYEQYF	TGTGCCAGCAGGAGGACAGGGACAAACTACGAGCAGTACTTC
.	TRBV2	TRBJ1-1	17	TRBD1	CASRRRDREGMNTEAFF	TGTGCCAGCAGACGACGGGACAGGGAAGGGATGAACACTGAAGCTTTCTTT
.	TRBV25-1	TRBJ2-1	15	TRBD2	CASSEYGGGADEQFF	TGTGCCAGCAGTGAATACGGCGGGGGGGCCGATGAGCAGTTCTTC
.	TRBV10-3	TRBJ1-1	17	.	CAISLEGQGSGDTEAFF	TGTGCCATCAGCCTCGAGGGGCAGGGGAGTGGGGACACTGAAGCTTTCTTT
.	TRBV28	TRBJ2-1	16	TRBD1	CASSEALQGLGREQFF	TGTGCCAGCAGTGAAGCCCTACAGGGGCTTGGTCGTGAGCAGTTCTTC
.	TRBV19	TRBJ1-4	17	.	CASSINNRWGTNEKLFF	TGTGCCAGTAGTATAAACAACAGGTGGGGAACTAATGAAAAACTGTTTTTT
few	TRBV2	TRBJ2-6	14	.	CASYREVRANVLTF	TGTGCCAGCTACAGGGAAGTAAGGGCCAACGTCCTGACTTTC
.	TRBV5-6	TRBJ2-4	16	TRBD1	CASSLAFAAGGNIQYF	TGTGCCAGCAGCTTGGCTTTTGCGGCAGGGGGAAACATTCAGTACTTC
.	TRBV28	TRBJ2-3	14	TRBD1	CASRGTGGADTQYF	TGTGCCAGCAGGGGGACAGGGGGCGCAGATACGCAGTATTTT
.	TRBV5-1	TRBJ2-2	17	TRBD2	CATSTSRLAGVTGELFF	TGCGCCACCAGTACCTCACGACTAGCGGGAGTTACCGGGGAGCTGTTTTTT
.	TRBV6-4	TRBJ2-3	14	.	CASSEEGATDTQYF	TGTGCCAGCAGTGAGGAGGGGGCCACAGATACGCAGTATTTT
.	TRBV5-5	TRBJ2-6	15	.	CASSLPSVRANVLTF	TGTGCCAGCAGCTTGCCAAGCGTCCGGGCCAACGTCCTGACTTTC
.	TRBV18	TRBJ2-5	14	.	CASSPPWSRETQYF	TGTGCCAGCTCACCACCTTGGTCGAGGGAGACCCAGTACTTC
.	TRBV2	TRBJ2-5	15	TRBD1	CASRGGTGSGETQYF	TGTGCCAGCAGGGGCGGGACAGGGTCGGGAGAGACCCAGTACTTC
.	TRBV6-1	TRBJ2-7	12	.	CASSVLSYEQYF	TGTGCCAGCAGTGTGCTCTCCTACGAGCAGTACTTC
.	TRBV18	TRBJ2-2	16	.	CASSPPGGPNTGELFF	TGTGCCAGCTCACCACCAGGGGGTCCGAACACCGGGGAGCTGTTTTTT
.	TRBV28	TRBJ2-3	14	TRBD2	CASRDGGSTDTQYF	TGTGCCAGCAGGGACGGGGGGAGCACAGATACGCAGTATTTT
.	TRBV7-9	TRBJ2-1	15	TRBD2	CASSLLAGEYNEQFF	TGTGCCAGCAGTTTACTAGCGGGGGAGTACAATGAGCAGTTCTTC
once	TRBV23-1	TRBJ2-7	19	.	CASCFRGGIKDKKYYEQYF	TGCGCCAGCTGCTTTCGAGGGGGAATCAAAGACAAAAAATACTACGAGCAGTACTTC
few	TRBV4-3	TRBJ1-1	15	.	CASSQGGRVNTEAFF	TGCGCCAGCAGCCAAGGAGGGAGGGTGAACACTGAAGCTTTCTTT
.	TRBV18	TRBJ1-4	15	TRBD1	CASSPRTGENEKLFF	TGTGCCAGCTCACCGCGGACAGGCGAAAATGAAAAACTGTTTTTT
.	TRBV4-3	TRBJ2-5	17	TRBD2	CASSQGTVASGWETQYF	TGCGCCAGCAGCCAAGGCACCGTGGCTAGCGGGTGGGAGACCCAGTACTTC
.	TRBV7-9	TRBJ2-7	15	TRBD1	CASSLWDRASGEQYF	TGTGCCAGCAGCTTATGGGACAGGGCAAGTGGCGAGCAGTACTTC
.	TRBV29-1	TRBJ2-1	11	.	CSGRDGYEQFF	TGCAGCGGGAGGGACGGCTATGAGCAGTTCTTC
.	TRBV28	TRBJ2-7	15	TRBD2	CASSQLAGGAYEQYF	TGTGCCAGCAGTCAGCTAGCGGGGGGGGCCTACGAGCAGTACTTC
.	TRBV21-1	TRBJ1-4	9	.	CASTSGVSF	TGTGCCAGCACCTCAGGGGTATCATTT
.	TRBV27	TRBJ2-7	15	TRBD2	CASSFSGRASYEQYF	TGTGCCAGCAGTTTTAGCGGGAGGGCGTCCTACGAGCAGTACTTC
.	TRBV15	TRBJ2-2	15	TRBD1	CATSRAGQHTGELFF	TGTGCCACCAGCAGAGCGGGACAGCACACCGGGGAGCTGTTTTTT